These 17 T cell receptor beta chains originate from one sample sequenced in a study of cytomegalovirus exposure and HLA in healthy donors. 13 Jbeta primers and 60 Vbeta primers were used for the PCR. Some clones are missing from TCRdb's copy, which holds only in-frame ones; the method was immunoSEQ multiplex PCR. Here the sample spans roughly 100,000 clones, just under 80% being singletons. Sequencing used PBMCs. These TCRs come from a man younger than 40 in good health and CMV-seronegative.

J is TRBJ1-1 and V is TRBV27, with D maybe TRBD1 (5 bases). The ends were cut back, 5 bases at V and 2 bases at J, with 15 bases in the middle. The CDR3 runs 15 residues. Germline V gene data show CDR1 as MNHEY and CDR2 as SMNVEV (reference sequence). The CDR3 region is CASSGLVQANTEAFF. The CDR3 nucleotides read TGTGCCAGCAGTGGCCTGGTACAGGCTAACACTGAAGCTTTCTTT.

V usage is TRBV30 and J usage is TRBJ2-7; 8 bases are shared with TRBD2. The CDR3 is 13 amino acids. CDR1 and CDR2 from the germline V gene are GTSNPN and SVGIG (reference sequence). The V and J ends lost 5 bases and 2 bases, in that order; junction bases with no gene match: 5. The CDR3 coding sequence is TGTGCCTGGTCCATAGCGGGGACCTACGAGCAGTACTTC. Amino acids: CAWSIAGTYEQYF.

The chain couples TRBV29-1 to TRBJ1-2; D possibly corresponds to TRBD1 (5 bases). Trimming took 8 bases from V and 0 from J, leaving 13 bases between them. Germline CDR1 is SQVTM and CDR2 is ANQGSEA. The CDR3 has 13 amino acids. CDR3 in DNA: TGCAGCTTTTACAGGATCGCTAACTATGGCTACACCTTC. Translating it yields CSFYRIANYGYTF.

This chain joins TRBV11-2 and TRBJ2-1; D is unresolved. Trimming shortened V by 1 base and J by 7 bases, and 5 bases separated the two germline ends. Germline assignment: CDR1 SGHAT and CDR2 FQNNGV. The CDR3 extends over 12 amino acids. CDR3 nucleotides: TGTGCCAGCAGCTTAGGGCTGAATGAGCAGTTCTTC. This codes for CASSLGLNEQFF.

The chain couples TRBV6-5 to TRBJ2-2, with 7 bases lining up with TRBD1. CDR1 is MNHEY, CDR2 SVGAGI, per germline. V shed 7 bases, J shed 5 bases, and the junction held 7 bases outside the gene matches. The CDR3 contains 14 residues. CDR3 in amino acids: CASTGTGVTGELFF. CDR3 DNA: TGTGCCAGCACCGGTACAGGGGTTACCGGGGAGCTGTTTTTT.

This clone appeared a few times. The chain recombines TRBV25-1 with TRBJ1-4, with TRBD1 as a possible D gene (5 bases). The CDR3 extends over 16 amino acids. Germline loops: CDR1 MGHDK, CDR2 SYGVNS. V lost 2 bases and J lost 4, with 14 bases in between. The CDR3 nucleotides are TGTGCCAGCAGTGAAAGCGACAGTTACTTTAATGAAAAACTGTTTTTT. It yields the protein CASSESDSYFNEKLFF.

This chain uses TRBV4-1 with TRBJ2-1; no reliable D call. The CDR3 has 12 amino acids. Germline V gene sequence: CDR1 MGHRA, CDR2 YSYEKL. V dropped 6 bases and J dropped 5 bases, with 8 bases sitting between them. The chain's CDR3 is CASSLRDNEQFF. Written as DNA, the CDR3 is TGCGCCAGCAGTTTACGGGACAATGAGCAGTTCTTC.

For the CDR3, the DNA is TGCGCCAGCAGCTTGGGTGACAGCCTGTCGTATACGCAGTATTTT. This gives the protein CASSLGDSLSYTQYF. This chain links TRBV5-1 with TRBJ2-3; tentative D call: TRBD1 (5 bases). There are 15 residues in the CDR3. Trimming left V 0 bases short and J 7 bases short, with 15 bases between. CDR1 and CDR2 from the germline V gene are SGHRS and YFSETQ.

V and J are TRBV6-1 and TRBJ2-5, with 10 bases identical to TRBD1. The DNA end is more similar to TRBJ2-7, so the J call may be wrong. The CDR3 runs 15 residues. Germline V gene data show CDR1 as MNHNS and CDR2 as SASEGT. DNA of the CDR3: TGTGCCAGCAGTGTCAGACAGGGGGCTGAGGACGAGCAGTACTTC. Translated, it gives CASSVRQGAEDEQYF.

This chain uses TRBV2 with TRBJ2-1; 10 bases are shared with TRBD2. This CDR3 contains 14 residues. V was pared by 6 bases and J by 4 bases, with 3 bases of the junction left unmatched. Germline assignment: CDR1 SNHLY and CDR2 FYNNEI. In DNA form, the CDR3 reads TGTGCCAGCAGGTGGACTAGCGGTTACAATGAGCAGTTCTTC. It yields the protein CASRWTSGYNEQFF. The full variable domain, its missing parts supplied by reference TRBV2 and TRBJ2-1, is EPEVTQTPSHQVTQMGQEVILRCVPISNHLYFYWYRQILGQKVEFLVSFYNNEISEKSEIFDDQFSVERPDGSNFTLKIRSTKLEDSAMYFCASRWTSGYNEQFFGPGTRLTVL.

In this sample, this clone turned up once. This chain connects TRBV7-2 to TRBJ2-5; no definite D call. The closer fit of TRBJ2-7 to the DNA end suggests the J call may be wrong. Germline values: CDR1 SGHTA, CDR2 FQGNSA. The CDR3 covers 14 residues. The CDR3 nucleotides are TGTGCCAGCAGCTTAGATGGCGGTTCCTACGAGCAGTACTTC. The encoded protein is CASSLDGGSYEQYF.

V is TRBV19 and J is TRBJ2-7; 10 positions agree with TRBD2. Germline CDR1 is LNHDA and CDR2 is SQIVND (reference sequence). Trimming took 6 bases from V and 0 from J; bases not matched to a gene: 2. The CDR3 contains 14 residues. CDR3 in DNA: TGTGCCAGTAGAGCGGGAGGGAGCTCCTACGAGCAGTACTTC. This encodes CASRAGGSSYEQYF. Supplemented by reference TRBV19 and TRBJ2-7, the full variable domain reads DGGITQSPKYLFRKEGQNVTLSCEQNLNHDAMYWYRQDPGQGLRLIYYSQIVNDFQKGDIAEGYSVSREKKESFPLTVTSAQKNPTAFYLCASRAGGSSYEQYFGPGTRLTVT.

The chain couples TRBV7-9 to TRBJ2-1, with 10 bases aligning to TRBD1. Germline V gene lookup returns CDR1 SEHNR and CDR2 FQNEAQ (reference sequence). The CDR3 runs 13 residues. V dropped 5 bases and J dropped 9; count of bases not matched to a gene: 4. In DNA, the CDR3 is TGTGCCAGCAGCCCAGGGGACAGGGGTGAGCAGTTCTTC. Residues: CASSPGDRGEQFF.

The J gene is TRBJ2-3, the V gene TRBV7-2, with 11 bases matching TRBD2. CDR3 length equals 16 residues. V lost 3 bases, J lost 4 bases, and 6 bases stayed unmatched. From germline, CDR1 is SGHTA and CDR2 FQGNSA. The CDR3 nucleotides read TGTGCCAGCAGCTTGGGACCTAGCGGGGGGTCAGATACGCAGTATTTT. It is translated as CASSLGPSGGSDTQYF.

This clone was seen just once. This chain joins TRBV19 and TRBJ2-1; 10 positions match TRBD1. Germline CDR1 and CDR2: LNHDA and SQIVND (reference sequence). The CDR3 has 16 amino acids. Trimming took 4 bases from V and 6 from J; bases not matched to a gene: 9. CDR3 in amino acids: CASSSIDRGLFNEQFF. CDR3 DNA sequence: TGTGCCAGTAGTAGTATTGACAGGGGGCTTTTCAATGAGCAGTTCTTC.

This chain uses TRBV6-1 with TRBJ2-3, with 7 bases fitting TRBD1. CDR3 size: 15 residues. Germline V lookup: CDR1 MNHNS, CDR2 SASEGT. V trimming: 4 bases; J trimming: 2 bases; junction bases outside the gene matches: 6. CDR3 protein: CASSARGQVTDTQYF. The CDR3 nucleotides read TGTGCCAGCAGTGCCAGAGGACAGGTCACAGATACGCAGTATTTT.

The chain employs TRBV10-2 and TRBJ2-1, with 10 bases matching TRBD1. There are 14 residues in the CDR3. V was clipped by 6 bases and J by 6 bases; unmatched bases: 5. The germline CDR1 and CDR2 sequences are WSHSY and SAAADI. CDR3 sequence reads: CASSRDRGFNEQFF. The CDR3 nucleotides read TGCGCCAGCAGCCGGGACAGGGGATTCAATGAGCAGTTCTTC.